This T cell receptor beta chain was obtained from a study of metastatic and nonmetastatic thyroid tumors. Study as a whole: From malignant and benign thyroid patients, repertoires in blood and in tumor or nodule tissue were compared.

Original methodology: The distant-metastasis classifier for papillary thyroid cancer was built from CDR3 differences across clinicopathological groups. TCRdb re-processed the PCR reads through MiXCR. The V and J calls come from TCRdb's annotation, not from the publication. The sample records about 16,000 clones, around 35% being singletons. Findings of the study overall: In both blood and tumor samples, TCR beta diversity was reported significantly higher for malignant than benign nodules.

Comment on this clone: The antigen remains unidentified.

The entire patient cohort was treatment-naive prior to thyroid surgery. In germline, CDR1 is SGHAT, CDR2 FQNNGV. This CDR3 contains 14 residues. The germline V and J ends were trimmed by 0 bases and 1 base, with 6 bases remaining between them. The TCR was taken from a female donor with papillary thyroid cancer or a benign thyroid nodule (not recorded which). Some clones in this sample may be carry-over from other donors' samples. The sample taken for sequencing was tumor tissue. V and J are TRBV11-2 and TRBJ1-2; the D is unclear. The CDR3 loop reads CASSLEGFNYGYTF. CDR3 nucleotide sequence: TGTGCCAGCAGCTTAGAGGGCTTTAACTATGGCTACACCTTC.